This T cell receptor (beta chain) was identified during a study of metastatic and nonmetastatic thyroid tumors. Study information: For malignant and benign thyroid patients, tumor or nodule tissue and blood were the sources whose repertoires were compared.

Patients were all untreated before their thyroid surgery. This clone was observed at least ten times. Trimming removed 5 bases at V and 6 bases at J, with 17 bases between. Germline CDR1 GTSNPN, CDR2 SVGIG (reference sequence). CDR3 size: 13 residues. Per the authors' pipeline: CDR3 differences across clinicopathological groups were used to build a distant-metastasis classifier for papillary thyroid cancer. MiXCR re-clonotyped the PCR reads for TCRdb. What appears here as the V and J calls and clone size reflects TCRdb's work, not the paper's. Among roughly 33,000 clones listed, over 15% were seen once.

This TCR came from a male donor with papillary thyroid cancer or a benign thyroid nodule (not recorded which). Some clones in this sample may be carry-over from other donors' samples. The V gene is TRBV30, the J gene TRBJ2-7; D possibly corresponds to TRBD2 (6 bases). The source material was blood. Here the CDR3 DNA reads TGTGCCTGGCGTCATAGGGCAGCGGGCGAGCAGTACTTC. It yields the protein CAWRHRAAGEQYF. The whole variable domain, remainder taken from reference TRBV30 and TRBJ2-7, is SQTIHQWPATLVQPVGSPLSLECTVEGTSNPNLYWYRQAAGRGLQLLFYSVGIGQISSEVPQNLSASRPQDRQFILSSKKLLLSDSGFYLCAWRHRAAGEQYFGPGTRLTVT.